Shown below are 29 T cell receptor beta chains from a single sample sequenced in a study of T cells in women clearing cervical HPV infection. Generated by immunoSEQ multiplex PCR, the TCRdb table keeps only in-frame clones and is missing some. The table lists about 20,000 clones. Sample: blood buffy coat. These receptors all stem from a woman aged 18-70 years with a cervical HPV16 infection that either progressed to CIN3+ or cleared (not recorded which).

As regards this clone: Read data end 3 residues before the CDR3 end; the end is taken from the germline J gene. The chain recombines TRBV20-1 with TRBJ2-5, with TRBD2 matching over 8 bases. Germline CDR1 is DFQATT and CDR2 is SNEGSKA (reference sequence). V shed 0 bases, J shed 5 bases, and the junction held 8 bases outside the gene matches. The CDR3 is 15 amino acids. CDR3 in amino acids: CSARDPREGWETQYF. The part of the CDR3 DNA that was read is TGCAGTGCTAGAGATCCACGGGAGGGGTGGGAGACC.

Remarks on this clone: The read ends 3 residues early relative to the CDR3; the germline J gene fills the gap. The V call is TRBV19, the J call TRBJ1-2; 7 positions agree with TRBD1. Germline assignment: CDR1 LNHDA and CDR2 SQIVND (reference sequence). The V segment lost 6 bases and the J segment 4 bases; nucleotides outside the gene matches: 11. This CDR3 comprises 15 residues. The covered CDR3 bases are TGTGCCAGTAGACCACAGGGGAGACTAATCTATGGC. Amino acids: CASRPQGRLIYG. The entire CDR3 sequence reads CASRPQGRLIYGYTF.

As for this clone: The CDR3 end falls 3 residues outside the read, so it is completed with the germline J gene. The J gene is TRBJ1-1, the V gene TRBV19; 8 bases map to TRBD1. CDR1 and CDR2 (germline): LNHDA, SQIVND (reference sequence). This CDR3 spans 16 amino acids. Germline trimming cut 6 bases from V and 4 bases from J; bases unmatched to any gene: 13. The CDR3 protein is CASRPLDRGSFTEAFF. CDR3 bases read: TGTGCCAGTAGGCCTCTCGACAGGGGATCTTTCACTGAA.

Comments on this clone: The observed sequence ends 3 residues before the CDR3 terminus, with the missing tail filled in from the germline J gene. This rearrangement joins TRBV18 to TRBJ2-2, with TRBD2 matching 8 bases. Germline CDR1 KGHSH, CDR2 LQKENI. V lost 3 bases and J lost 7; bases outside the gene matches: 22. CDR3 size: 20 residues. CDR3 sequence: CASSPSPGSGTRTIFGELFF. The CDR3 bases that were read are TGTGCCAGCTCACCTTCGCCAGGGTCCGGGACTAGGACTATATTCGGGGAG.

Notes on this clone: The read ends 3 residues early relative to the CDR3; the germline J gene fills the gap. This chain uses TRBV30 with TRBJ2-5, with TRBD2 as a possible D gene (6 bases). Germline values: CDR1 GTSNPN, CDR2 SVGIG (reference sequence). The V and J ends lost 4 bases and 5 bases respectively, with 14 bases between them. This CDR3 has 13 amino acids. Here the CDR3 reads CAWTSEGWETQYF. CDR3 bases read: TGTGCCTGGACTAGCGAGGGGTGGGAGACC.

About this clone: The missing CDR3 end, 3 residues past where the read stops, is filled in from the germline J gene. The V gene is TRBV28, the J gene TRBJ2-2; unclear D gene. The CDR3 covers 13 residues. Germline CDR1 MDHEN, CDR2 SYDVKM. The ends were cut back, 1 base at V and 4 bases at J, with 4 bases in the middle. The CDR3 DNA, read in part, is TGTGCCAGCAGTTTATCAGGCACCGGGGAG. Protein: CASSLSGTGE. The full CDR3 protein reads CASSLSGTGELFF.

A note on this clone: The CDR3 end lies 3 residues beyond the end of the read and is filled in from the germline J gene. V and J are TRBV19 and TRBJ1-3; no firm D call. V lost 7 bases and J 0 bases, leaving 4 bases between the germline ends. This CDR3 is 12 amino acids long. Per germline, CDR1 LNHDA and CDR2 SQIVND (reference sequence). CDR3: CASTTSGNTIYF. CDR3 DNA (partial): TGTGCCAGTACTACCTCTGGAAACACC.

As regards this clone: The DNA ends 3 residues before the CDR3 does, and the rest of the CDR3 is filled in from the germline J gene. The chain is built from TRBV19 and TRBJ2-5; 11 bases map to TRBD1. Germline-derived CDR1 and CDR2 are LNHDA and SQIVND (reference sequence). The CDR3 has 15 amino acids. V shed 3 bases and J 5 bases; nucleotides not matched to a gene: 5. Incomplete CDR3 DNA: TGTGCCAGTAGTATGGGGACAGGGGGTAGGGAGACC. Amino acid sequence: CASSMGTGGRET. The whole CDR3 reads CASSMGTGGRETQYF.

In regard to this clone: Read coverage stops 3 residues before the CDR3 terminus; the germline J gene supplies the remainder. The chain uses TRBV2 and TRBJ1-1; no reliable D call. The V gene's germline CDR1 is SNHLY and CDR2 FYNNEI. Deletions cut 7 bases from V and 0 bases from J, with 18 bases between. This CDR3 has 16 residues. This CDR3 reads CASTSLTGAVNTEAFF. The covered CDR3 bases are TGTGCCAGCACCTCCCTTACTGGTGCCGTGAACACTGAA.

With respect to this clone: From the germline J gene comes the end of the CDR3, since the read stops 3 residues before it. The chain combines TRBV7-2 with TRBJ2-7, with D maybe TRBD1 (6 bases). V dropped 5 bases and J dropped 3 bases, with 17 bases sitting between them. The germline V gene has CDR1 SGHTA and CDR2 FQGNSA. The length of the CDR3 is 15 residues. The CDR3 DNA, read in part, is TGTGCCAGCAGCCCTGTTGGGACACCCTACTACGAG. Translated, it gives CASSPVGTPYYE. The entire CDR3 is CASSPVGTPYYEQYF.

About this clone itself: The CDR3 end falls 3 residues outside the read, so it is completed with the germline J gene. The chain carries TRBV29-1 and TRBJ1-5, with D possibly TRBD1 on 5 matching bases. Germline V CDR1 and CDR2: SQVTM, ANQGSEA. V shed 4 bases and J shed 4 bases, with 14 bases lying between them. CDR3 length: 14 residues. CDR3 bases read: TGCAGCGTTGGAGGCAGGGAAGAGAATCAGCCC. Its protein is CSVGGREENQP. The whole CDR3 sequence reads CSVGGREENQPQHF.

A remark on this clone: The CDR3 extends 3 residues past the end of the read, so its final part is completed from the germline J gene. The chain is built from TRBV7-9 and TRBJ2-1, with D perhaps matching TRBD2 (6 bases). Trimming cost V 5 bases and J 4 bases, with 12 bases left between them. The CDR3 extends over 14 amino acids. The germline gives CDR1 SEHNR, CDR2 FQNEAQ (reference sequence). CDR3 amino acids: CASSQVGGYNEQFF. CDR3 DNA (partial): TGTGCCAGCAGCCAGGTGGGGGGTTACAATGAG.

Comments on this clone: The read finishes 3 residues shy of the CDR3 end, and the germline J gene is used to complete it. The genes are TRBV18 and TRBJ1-1, with 7 positions matching TRBD1. Germline-derived CDR1 and CDR2 are KGHSH and LQKENI. The CDR3 runs to 14 residues. Unmatched junction bases numbered 6, after V lost 5 bases and J lost 3 bases. CDR3 bases read: TGTGCCAGCTCAGTGTATACAGGGGACACTGAA. Protein: CASSVYTGDTE. The full-length CDR3 reads as CASSVYTGDTEAFF.

Points on this clone: Sequencing ends 3 residues short of the CDR3 end; the germline J gene provides the rest. The rearrangement links TRBV20-1 to TRBJ1-1; TRBD1 is a possible D gene (6 bases). The CDR3 totals 14 residues. V lost 3 bases to trimming and J lost 4 bases, with 15 bases between them. Germline loops: CDR1 DFQATT, CDR2 SNEGSKA (reference sequence). This CDR3 is CSARRGGQGTEAFF. The sequenced part of the CDR3 DNA is TGCAGTGCTAGGAGGGGGGGTCAGGGCACTGAA.

Concerning this clone: From the germline J gene comes the end of the CDR3, since the read stops 3 residues before it. V and J are TRBV13 and TRBJ2-5; TRBD1 matches 8 bases. Germline loops: CDR1 PRHDT, CDR2 FYEKMQ (reference sequence). The CDR3 is 14 amino acids. J gave up 4 bases and V 4 bases, and 5 bases lay outside the gene matches. The CDR3 loop reads CASSSGQESETQYF. The CDR3 DNA, read in part, is TGTGCCAGCAGCTCGGGACAGGAGTCAGAGACC.

Notes on this clone: The read ends 3 residues before the CDR3 terminus; that terminus is restored from the germline J gene. The chain joins TRBV7-8 to TRBJ2-7, with 11 bases that match TRBD2. Germline CDR1 reads SGHVS; CDR2 reads FQNEAQ. V trimming: 5 bases; J trimming: 3 bases; junction bases outside the gene matches: 6. This CDR3 spans 15 amino acids. The CDR3 reads CASSELAGVIYEQYF. Incomplete CDR3 DNA: TGTGCCAGCAGCGAACTAGCGGGAGTAATCTACGAG.

Of note for this clone: Sequencing ends 3 residues short of the CDR3 end; the germline J gene provides the rest. This chain uses TRBV20-1 with TRBJ2-1; a possible D gene is TRBD2 (6 bases). Germline values: CDR1 DFQATT, CDR2 SNEGSKA (reference sequence). Between the trimmed V and J ends, which lost 2 bases and 5 bases, there was a span of 16 bases. This CDR3 region has 15 residues. CDR3 region: CSARSPGGGNNEQFF. The CDR3 bases that were read are TGCAGTGCTAGAAGCCCCGGGGGTGGGAACAATGAG.

For this clone: From the germline J gene comes the end of the CDR3, since the read stops 3 residues before it. The chain employs TRBV5-1 and TRBJ2-6; D may be TRBD1 (5 bases). The CDR3 consists of 16 residues. V shed 4 bases and J shed 4 bases, with 15 bases lying between them. Germline CDR1 reads SGHRS; CDR2 reads YFSETQ. The CDR3: CASSIRPGSGANVLTF. CDR3 DNA, as far as it was read: TGCGCCAGCAGCATCCGCCCAGGGTCCGGGGCCAACGTC.

Note on this clone: The read ends 3 residues early relative to the CDR3; the germline J gene fills the gap. V is TRBV29-1 and J is TRBJ1-1, with D uncertain. CDR3 size: 13 residues. Germline lookup yields CDR1 SQVTM and CDR2 ANQGSEA. V lost 6 bases to trimming and J lost 1 base, with 12 bases between them. CDR3 DNA, as far as it was read: TGCAGCGTACCCAAGGAGGGGAACACTGAA. Encoded protein: CSVPKEGNTE. The complete CDR3 sequence is CSVPKEGNTEAFF.

As for this clone: Read coverage stops 3 residues before the CDR3 terminus; the germline J gene supplies the remainder. The genes are TRBV28 and TRBJ2-7, with 10 bases fitting TRBD2. This CDR3 comprises 14 residues. From germline, CDR1 is MDHEN and CDR2 SYDVKM. Losses at the gene ends were 5 bases for V and 3 bases for J; bases not matched to a gene: 4. This CDR3 reads CASSRASGSYEQYF. CDR3 DNA, as far as it was read: TGTGCCAGCAGTCGAGCTAGCGGGAGCTACGAG.

In regard to this clone: The read falls 3 residues short of the CDR3 end, and the missing part is taken from the germline J gene. The gene calls are TRBV15 and TRBJ1-4; D possibly corresponds to TRBD1 (5 bases). The CDR3 length is 14 residues. The V gene lost 3 bases and the J gene lost 8 bases, with 13 bases spanning the gap. Germline lookup yields CDR1 LNHNV and CDR2 YYDKDF (reference sequence). The CDR3 sequence is CATSSAGHPEKLFF. CDR3 DNA (partial): TGTGCCACCAGCAGCGCTGGACATCCCGAAAAA.

On this clone: The read halts 3 residues ahead of the CDR3 end, with the missing end drawn from the germline J gene. The chain employs TRBV28 and TRBJ2-7, with no clear D. V was trimmed by 3 bases and J by 3 bases, leaving 12 bases between them. Germline V lookup: CDR1 MDHEN, CDR2 SYDVKM. The CDR3 loop spans 14 amino acids. The CDR3 reads CASSFSVSRYEQYF. CDR3 DNA (partial): TGTGCCAGCAGTTTCAGTGTCAGTCGCTACGAG.

CDR3 sequence: CASSFEFGSEELFF. The DNA read from the CDR3 is TGTGCCAGCAGCTTCGAATTCGGGTCCGAGGAG. The chain couples TRBV5-4 to TRBJ2-2; D gene unclear. The read halts 3 residues ahead of the CDR3 end, with the missing end drawn from the germline J gene. Trimming shortened V by 2 bases and J by 10 bases, and 15 bases separated the two germline ends. CDR3 size: 14 residues. Germline V gene sequence: CDR1 SGHNT, CDR2 YYREEE (reference sequence).

Points on this clone: The missing CDR3 end, 3 residues past where the read stops, is filled in from the germline J gene. The chain couples TRBV13 to TRBJ2-1; 10 bases match TRBD2. Germline lookup yields CDR1 PRHDT and CDR2 FYEKMQ (reference sequence). This CDR3 contains 15 residues. Losses at the gene ends were 6 bases for V and 6 bases for J; bases not matched to a gene: 8. Incomplete CDR3 DNA: TGTGCCAGCAGGCCCCTAGCGGGAGTTGGCAATGAG. Translation gives CASRPLAGVGNE. The full CDR3 sequence reads CASRPLAGVGNEQFF. Looking up the rest from reference TRBV13 and TRBJ2-1 gives the full variable domain: AAGVIQSPRHLIKEKRETATLKCYPIPRHDTVYWYQQGPGQDPQFLISFYEKMQSDKGSIPDRFSAQQFSDYHSELNMSSLELGDSALYFCASRPLAGVGNEQFFGPGTRLTVL.

On this clone itself: The read ends 3 residues before the CDR3 terminus; that terminus is restored from the germline J gene. The chain has TRBV6-2 or TRBV6-3 and TRBJ2-3; 7 nucleotides line up with TRBD1. The trim removed 4 bases at V and 2 bases at J, leaving 3 bases unmatched. Germline-derived CDR1 and CDR2 are MNHEY and SVGEGT. There are 14 residues in the CDR3. CDR3 loop: CASSLGQITDTQYF. Incomplete CDR3 DNA: TGTGCCAGCAGTTTGGGACAGATCACAGATACG.

Comment on this clone: The DNA ends 3 residues before the CDR3 does, and the rest of the CDR3 is filled in from the germline J gene. The chain combines TRBV19 with TRBJ2-1; 12 bases agree with TRBD2. Germline V gene sequence: CDR1 LNHDA, CDR2 SQIVND (reference sequence). The trim removed 9 bases at V and 9 bases at J, leaving 3 bases unmatched. The CDR3 loop spans 12 amino acids. The CDR3 bases that were read are TGTGCCAGCACGGGACTAGCGGGTGAG. Its translation is CASTGLAGE. The whole CDR3 protein is CASTGLAGEQFF.

The DNA read from the CDR3 is TGTGCCAGCGCCCCCTTAGCGGGAAACACCGGGGAG. This translates into CASAPLAGNTGE. The whole CDR3 sequence reads CASAPLAGNTGELFF. The chain couples TRBV6-4 to TRBJ2-2, with 8 nucleotides matching TRBD2. The read comes to an end 3 residues before the CDR3 does, leaving the germline J gene to fill in the end. Germline lookup yields CDR1 MRHNA and CDR2 SNTAGT. The CDR3 length is 15 residues. J lost 2 bases, V lost 8 bases, and 7 bases had no gene match.

Concerning this clone itself: The CDR3 end falls 3 residues outside the read, so it is completed with the germline J gene. The J gene is TRBJ2-1, the V gene TRBV28, with D perhaps TRBD1 (8 bases). Germline CDR1 and CDR2: MDHEN and SYDVKM. This CDR3 has 14 amino acids. Trimming left V 1 base short and J 6 bases short, with 10 bases between. The chain's CDR3 is CASSLYRGGNEQFF. The sequenced part of the CDR3 DNA is TGTGCCAGCAGTTTATACAGGGGGGGCAATGAG.

With regard to this clone: The CDR3 is cut off 3 residues early in the read; its end comes from the germline J gene. The rearrangement links TRBV7-3 to TRBJ2-2; D not certain. The CDR3 loop spans 13 amino acids. Trimming took 5 bases from V and 7 from J, leaving 11 bases between them. Germline CDR1 and CDR2: SGHTA and FQGTGA. The sequenced CDR3 bases are TGTGCCAGCAGCCCTCAATTAGACGGGGAG. Its protein product is CASSPQLDGE. The entire CDR3 protein is CASSPQLDGELFF.